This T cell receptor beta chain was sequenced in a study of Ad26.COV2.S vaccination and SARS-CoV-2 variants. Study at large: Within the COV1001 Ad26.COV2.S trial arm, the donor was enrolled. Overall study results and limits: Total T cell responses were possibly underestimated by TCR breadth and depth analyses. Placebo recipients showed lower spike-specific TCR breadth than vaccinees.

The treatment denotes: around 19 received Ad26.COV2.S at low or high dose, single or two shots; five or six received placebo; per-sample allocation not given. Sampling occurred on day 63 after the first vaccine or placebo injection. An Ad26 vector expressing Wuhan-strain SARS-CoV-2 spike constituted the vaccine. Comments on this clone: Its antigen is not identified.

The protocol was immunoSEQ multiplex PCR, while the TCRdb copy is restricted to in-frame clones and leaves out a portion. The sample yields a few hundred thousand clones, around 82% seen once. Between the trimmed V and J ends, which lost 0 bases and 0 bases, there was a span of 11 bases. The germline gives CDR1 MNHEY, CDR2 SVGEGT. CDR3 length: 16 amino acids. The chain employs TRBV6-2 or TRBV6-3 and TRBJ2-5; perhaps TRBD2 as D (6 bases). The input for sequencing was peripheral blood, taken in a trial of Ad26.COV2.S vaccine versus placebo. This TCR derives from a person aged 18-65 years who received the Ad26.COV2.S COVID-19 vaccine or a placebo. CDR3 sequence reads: CASSYSVRDYQETQYF. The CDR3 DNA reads TGTGCCAGCAGTTACTCTGTCCGGGACTACCAAGAGACCCAGTACTTC.